This TCR beta chain was captured by sequencing in a study of control samples from healthy donors and cancer patients. The protocol was immunoSEQ multiplex PCR, while the TCRdb copy is restricted to in-frame clones and leaves out a portion. The table has 55,000 to 70,000 clones, around 91% seen once; the top ten hold around 5.4%. The source of this sequence is a man aged 55 to 70 with colorectal cancer. Sequencing was done on a sample of PBMCs.

The CDR3 is CASSPGRGDQPQHF. In nucleotides, the CDR3 is TGTGCCAGCTCACCGGGCAGGGGGGATCAGCCCCAGCATTTT. The chain carries TRBV18 and TRBJ1-5, with 7 bases aligning to TRBD1. V trimming: 3 bases; J trimming: 5 bases; junction bases outside the gene matches: 4. This CDR3 contains 14 residues. From germline, CDR1 is KGHSH and CDR2 LQKENI.